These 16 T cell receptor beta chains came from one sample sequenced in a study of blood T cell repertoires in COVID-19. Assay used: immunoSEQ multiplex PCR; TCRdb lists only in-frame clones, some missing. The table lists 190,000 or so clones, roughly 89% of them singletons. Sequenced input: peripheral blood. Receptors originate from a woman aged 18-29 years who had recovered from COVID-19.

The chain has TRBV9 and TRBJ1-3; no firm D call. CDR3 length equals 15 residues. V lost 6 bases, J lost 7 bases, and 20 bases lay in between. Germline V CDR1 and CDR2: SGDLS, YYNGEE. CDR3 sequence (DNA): TGTGCCAGCACGACCACCCCGACCCCCGGGAACACCATATATTTT. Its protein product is CASTTTPTPGNTIYF.

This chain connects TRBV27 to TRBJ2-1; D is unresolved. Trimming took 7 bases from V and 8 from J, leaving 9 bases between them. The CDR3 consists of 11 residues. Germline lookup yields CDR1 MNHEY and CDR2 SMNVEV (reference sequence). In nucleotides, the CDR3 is TGTGCCAGCAATAATGGCTATGAGCAGTTCTTC. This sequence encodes CASNNGYEQFF.

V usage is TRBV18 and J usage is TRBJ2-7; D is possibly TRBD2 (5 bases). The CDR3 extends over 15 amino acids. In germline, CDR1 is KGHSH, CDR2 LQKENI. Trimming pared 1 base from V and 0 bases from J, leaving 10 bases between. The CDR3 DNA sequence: TGTGCCAGCTCACCACTTACCGGGGACTCCTACGAGCAGTACTTC. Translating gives CASSPLTGDSYEQYF.

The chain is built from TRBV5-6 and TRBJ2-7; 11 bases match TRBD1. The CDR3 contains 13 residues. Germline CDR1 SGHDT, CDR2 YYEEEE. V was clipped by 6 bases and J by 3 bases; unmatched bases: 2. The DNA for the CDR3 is TGTGCCAGCAAGGGACAGGGGGTCTACGAGCAGTACGTC. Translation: CASKGQGVYEQYV.

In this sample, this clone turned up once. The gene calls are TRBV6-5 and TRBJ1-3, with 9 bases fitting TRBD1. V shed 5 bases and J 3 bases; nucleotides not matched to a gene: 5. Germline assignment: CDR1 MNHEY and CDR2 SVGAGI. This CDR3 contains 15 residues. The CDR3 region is CASSPTGGNGNTIYF. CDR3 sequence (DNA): TGTGCCAGCAGTCCCACAGGGGGCAATGGAAACACCATATATTTT.

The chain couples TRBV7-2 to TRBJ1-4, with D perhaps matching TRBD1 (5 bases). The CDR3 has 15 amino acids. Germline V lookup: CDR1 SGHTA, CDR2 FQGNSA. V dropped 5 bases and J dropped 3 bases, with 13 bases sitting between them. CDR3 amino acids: CASSTHGGANEKLFF. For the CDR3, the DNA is TGTGCCAGCAGCACCCACGGGGGTGCTAATGAAAAACTGTTTTTT.

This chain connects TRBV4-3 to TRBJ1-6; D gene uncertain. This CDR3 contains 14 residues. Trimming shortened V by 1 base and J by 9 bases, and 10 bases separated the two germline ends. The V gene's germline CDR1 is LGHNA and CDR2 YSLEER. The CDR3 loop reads CASSQAVRGSPLHF. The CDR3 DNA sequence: TGCGCCAGCAGCCAAGCGGTGAGAGGTTCACCCCTCCACTTT.

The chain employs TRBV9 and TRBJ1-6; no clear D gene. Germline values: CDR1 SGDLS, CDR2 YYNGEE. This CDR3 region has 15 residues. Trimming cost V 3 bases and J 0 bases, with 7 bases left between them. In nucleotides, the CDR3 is TGTGCCAGCAGCGGTGGAGGCTCCTATAATTCACCCCTCCACTTT. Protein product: CASSGGGSYNSPLHF.

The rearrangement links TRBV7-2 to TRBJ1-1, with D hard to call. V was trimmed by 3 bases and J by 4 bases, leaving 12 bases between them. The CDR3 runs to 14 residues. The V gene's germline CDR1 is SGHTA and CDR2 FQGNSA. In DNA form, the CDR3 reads TGTGCCAGCAGCTTTACGGGATTGAGCACTGAAGCTTTCTTT. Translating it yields CASSFTGLSTEAFF.

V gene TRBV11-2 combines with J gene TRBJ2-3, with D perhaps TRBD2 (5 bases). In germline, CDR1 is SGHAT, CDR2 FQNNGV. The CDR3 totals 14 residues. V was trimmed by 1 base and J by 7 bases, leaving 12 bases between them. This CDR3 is CASSLGAYGNTQYF. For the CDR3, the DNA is TGTGCCAGCAGCTTAGGAGCATACGGGAATACGCAGTATTTT.

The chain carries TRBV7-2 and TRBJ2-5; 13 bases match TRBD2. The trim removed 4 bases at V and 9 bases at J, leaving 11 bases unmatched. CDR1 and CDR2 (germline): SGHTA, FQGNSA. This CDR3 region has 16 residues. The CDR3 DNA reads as TGTGCCAGCAGCTCCCTCCCACTAGCGGGAGGGGTGTCCCAGTACTTC. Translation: CASSSLPLAGGVSQYF.

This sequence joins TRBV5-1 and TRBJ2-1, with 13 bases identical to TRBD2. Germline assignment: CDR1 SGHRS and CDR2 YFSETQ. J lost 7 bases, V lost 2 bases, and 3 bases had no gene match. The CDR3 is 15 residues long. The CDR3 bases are TGCGCCAGCAGCTTACTAGCGGGAGGGCCGAATGAGCAGTTCTTC. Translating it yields CASSLLAGGPNEQFF.

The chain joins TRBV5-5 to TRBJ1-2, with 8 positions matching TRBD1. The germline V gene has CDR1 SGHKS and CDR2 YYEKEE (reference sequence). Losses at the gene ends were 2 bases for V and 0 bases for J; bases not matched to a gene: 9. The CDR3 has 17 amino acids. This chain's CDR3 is CASSFTTGGRPNYGYTF. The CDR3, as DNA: TGTGCCAGCAGCTTCACAACAGGGGGACGACCTAACTATGGCTACACCTTC.

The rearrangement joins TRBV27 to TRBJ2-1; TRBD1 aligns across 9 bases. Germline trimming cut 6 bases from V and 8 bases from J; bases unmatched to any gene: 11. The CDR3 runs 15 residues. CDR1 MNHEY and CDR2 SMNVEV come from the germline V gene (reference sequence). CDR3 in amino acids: CASRTTGGSGYEQFF. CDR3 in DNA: TGTGCCAGCAGAACCACAGGGGGCTCGGGTTATGAGCAGTTCTTC.

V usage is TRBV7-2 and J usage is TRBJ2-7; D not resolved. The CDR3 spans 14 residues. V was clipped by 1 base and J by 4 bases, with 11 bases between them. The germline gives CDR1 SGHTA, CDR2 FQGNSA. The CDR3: CASSLGSLLYEQYV. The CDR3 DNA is TGTGCCAGCAGCTTAGGATCCCTATTGTACGAGCAGTACGTC.

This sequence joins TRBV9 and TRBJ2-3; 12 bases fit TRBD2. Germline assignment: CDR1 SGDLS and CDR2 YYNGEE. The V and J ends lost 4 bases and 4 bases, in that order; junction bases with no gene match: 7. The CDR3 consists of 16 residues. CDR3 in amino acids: CASSTGTSGRADTQYF. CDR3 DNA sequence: TGTGCCAGCAGCACCGGGACTAGCGGGCGGGCAGATACGCAGTATTTT.